The 9 T cell receptor beta chains below were found in one sample sequenced in a study of T cell repertoires in cytomegalovirus infection. TCRdb re-analysed the reads in MiXCR, keeping a single row per CDR3 protein. The sample lists roughly 90,000 distinct CDR3 sequences, 20% to 30% occurring once. The antigens of these receptors remain unknown. This material consisted of CD8+ T cells from cultured PBMCs, taken from culture after CMV antigen stimulation. The receptors originated from a human donor in good health (CMV status not recorded). Some clones in this sample may be carry-over from other donors' samples.

This chain uses TRBV6-2 or TRBV6-3 with TRBJ1-6, with a tentative D call TRBD1 (6 bases). Germline assignment: CDR1 MNHEY and CDR2 SVGEGT. V dropped 7 bases and J dropped 4 bases, with 11 bases sitting between them. The CDR3 spans 14 residues. The CDR3 protein is CASTLQGYNSPLHF. CDR3 bases: TGTGCCAGCACTCTACAGGGATATAATTCACCCCTCCACTTT.

The V gene is TRBV4-1, the J gene TRBJ1-1; D call uncertain. Looked up from germline, CDR1 is MGHRA and CDR2 is YSYEKL. There are 14 residues in the CDR3. V lost 2 bases and J lost 2, with 9 bases in between. The CDR3 DNA reads as TGCGCCAGCAGCCAATCCTCAGGAAACACTGAAGCTTTCTTT. Protein product: CASSQSSGNTEAFF.

The chain couples TRBV19 to TRBJ1-1; D is uncertain. Trimming pared 5 bases from V and 4 bases from J, leaving 14 bases between. Germline V gene lookup returns CDR1 LNHDA and CDR2 SQIVND (reference sequence). This CDR3 contains 14 residues. The CDR3 region is CASSSTSAVTEAFF. The CDR3 coding sequence is TGTGCCAGTAGTTCAACCTCGGCGGTCACTGAAGCTTTCTTT. The full variable domain, its missing parts supplied by reference TRBV19 and TRBJ1-1, is DGGITQSPKYLFRKEGQNVTLSCEQNLNHDAMYWYRQDPGQGLRLIYYSQIVNDFQKGDIAEGYSVSREKKESFPLTVTSAQKNPTAFYLCASSSTSAVTEAFFGQGTRLTVV.

The chain couples TRBV13 to TRBJ2-3, with 7 positions matching TRBD2. This CDR3 has 18 amino acids. V lost 2 bases, J lost 2 bases, and 13 bases stayed unmatched. Looked up from germline, CDR1 is PRHDT and CDR2 is FYEKMQ (reference sequence). The CDR3 region is CASSLLSLGGGATDTQYF. CDR3 DNA: TGTGCCAGCAGCTTATTATCCTTGGGGGGAGGGGCCACAGATACGCAGTATTTT.

DNA of the CDR3: TGTGCCAGCAGCCAGCGGGGGGGCATTGAGACCCAGTACTTC. As protein: CASSQRGGIETQYF. The chain carries TRBV11-1 and TRBJ2-5; 10 bases map to TRBD2. After removal of 5 bases from V and 5 bases from J, the junction contained 5 bases not matched to a gene. This CDR3 region has 14 residues. Germline CDR1 reads SGHAT; CDR2 reads FQDESV (reference sequence). Based on the CDR3 plus reference TRBV11-1 and TRBJ2-5, the full variable domain is EAEVAQSPRYKITEKSQAVAFWCDPISGHATLYWYRQILGQGPELLVQFQDESVVDDSQLPKDRFSAERLKGVDSTLKIQPAELGDSAMYLCASSQRGGIETQYFGPGTRLLVL.

The rearrangement links TRBV6-5 to TRBJ2-1; 13 bases agree with TRBD2. Germline CDR1 reads MNHEY; CDR2 reads SVGAGI. Trimming took 5 bases from V and 8 from J; bases not matched to a gene: 9. This CDR3 region has 16 residues. Here the CDR3 reads CASSRWTSGSFDEQFF. CDR3 in DNA: TGTGCCAGCAGTCGATGGACTAGCGGGAGTTTTGATGAGCAGTTCTTC.

This chain connects TRBV19 to TRBJ2-7; D unclear. V gave up 6 bases and J gave up 3 bases, with 6 bases separating them. The V gene's germline CDR1 is LNHDA and CDR2 SQIVND (reference sequence). The CDR3 has 11 amino acids. This CDR3 is CASSKNYEQYF. DNA for the CDR3: TGTGCCAGTAGCAAAAACTACGAGCAGTACTTC.

The sample holds many counts of this clonotype. The chain couples TRBV6-2 or TRBV6-3 to TRBJ1-1; D is possibly TRBD1 (5 bases). With 0 bases removed from V and 5 bases from J, the gap between germline ends came to 10 bases. The CDR3 totals 14 residues. Looked up from germline, CDR1 is MNHEY and CDR2 is SVGEGT. CDR3 coding DNA: TGTGCCAGCAGTTACTCCGGGGGAAGGACTGAAGCTTTCTTT. Protein sequence: CASSYSGGRTEAFF.

This clonotype was detected ten times or more. The chain is built from TRBV19 and TRBJ2-1; D may be TRBD1 or TRBD2 (5 bases each). V was clipped by 5 bases and J by 2 bases, with 16 bases between them. Germline CDR1 is LNHDA and CDR2 is SQIVND (reference sequence). CDR3 length: 16 residues. The CDR3 nucleotides read TGTGCCAGTAGTCCCAATAGGGACGGCACCTACAATGAGCAGTTCTTC. Its protein product is CASSPNRDGTYNEQFF.